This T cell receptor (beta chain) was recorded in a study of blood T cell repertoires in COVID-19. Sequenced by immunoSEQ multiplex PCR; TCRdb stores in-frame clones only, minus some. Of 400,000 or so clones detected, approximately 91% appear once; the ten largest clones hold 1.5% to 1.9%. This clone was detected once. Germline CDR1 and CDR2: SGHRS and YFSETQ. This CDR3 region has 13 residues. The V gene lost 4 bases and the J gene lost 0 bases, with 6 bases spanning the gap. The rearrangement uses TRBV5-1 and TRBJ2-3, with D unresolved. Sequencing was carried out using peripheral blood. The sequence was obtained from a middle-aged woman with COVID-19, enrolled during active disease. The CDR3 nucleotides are TGCGCCAGCAGCAATCCTAGCACAGATACGCAGTATTTT. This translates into CASSNPSTDTQYF.